The T cell receptor (beta chain) described here comes from a study of T cells in tuberculosis. Study outcomes and limitations: Smaller distances to GMM-specific TCRs suggested their expansion in active tuberculosis. Active tuberculosis patients had shorter CDR3-alpha; the beta difference was nonsignificant.

CDR3 length: 14 amino acids. Trimming took 5 bases from V and 1 from J, leaving 8 bases between them. CDR1 LNHDA and CDR2 SQIVND come from the germline V gene (reference sequence). Of note for this clone: What it binds is not known.

Repertoires were generated with immunoSEQ multiplex PCR, while TCRdb's copy carries only in-frame clones and drops some. The top ten clones hold 6% to 7.5% of a sample with roughly 35,000 clones, over 90% of them seen once. Sequencing was carried out using PBMCs. The rearrangement links TRBV19 to TRBJ2-2; D unresolved. This receptor was taken from a donor between 10 and 29 years old with latent tuberculosis or without tuberculosis infection. The CDR3 bases are TGTGCCAGTAGTGCAGATGTGAACACCGGGGAGCTGTTTTTT. Translating it yields CASSADVNTGELFF.